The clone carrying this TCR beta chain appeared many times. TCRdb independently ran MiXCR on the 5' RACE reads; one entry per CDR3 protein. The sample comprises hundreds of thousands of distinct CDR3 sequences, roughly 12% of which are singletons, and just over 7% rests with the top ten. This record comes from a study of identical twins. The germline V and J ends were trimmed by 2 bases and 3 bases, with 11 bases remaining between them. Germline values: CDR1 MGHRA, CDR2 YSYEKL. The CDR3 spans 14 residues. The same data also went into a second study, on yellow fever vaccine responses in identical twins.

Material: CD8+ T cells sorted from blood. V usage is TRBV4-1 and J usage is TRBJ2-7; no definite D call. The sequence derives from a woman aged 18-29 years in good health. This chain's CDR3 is CASSQTAVDYEQYF. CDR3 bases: TGCGCCAGCAGCCAAACCGCGGTTGACTACGAGCAGTACTTC.